The rows below give T cell receptor beta chains drawn from one sample of a study of control samples from healthy donors and cancer patients. The assay was immunoSEQ multiplex PCR, and TCRdb's table has in-frame clones only and misses some. Among about 54,000 clones listed, 95% to 97% were seen once. Sequenced sample: blood. Source of these receptors: a woman in her 30s in good health. The CDR3 runs from the conserved cysteine through the conserved F or W.

j_call v_call cdr3_aa
TRBJ2-4 TRBV21-1 CASSNLRGSLAKNIQYF
TRBJ1-1 TRBV27 CASSLTTGAEAFF
TRBJ2-2 TRBV9 CASSVKNTGELFF
TRBJ2-5 TRBV21-1 CASSSLDWREYFLLSGNPVTQYF
TRBJ2-3 TRBV6-5 CASSDLFTDTQYF
TRBJ2-4 TRBV28 CASSPGLAGPVMMAKNIQYF
TRBJ1-1 TRBV12-3/TRBV12-4 CASNRARGTEAFF
TRBJ1-1 TRBV5-1 CASSLTGVTEAFF
TRBJ2-1 TRBV18 CASSPRQGTVGEQFF
TRBJ1-4 TRBV4-1 CASSPPGQGGLEKLFF
TRBJ2-6 TRBV27 CASSLLGGSSGANVLTF
TRBJ2-1 TRBV7-2 CASSFPGLAGGSDEQFF
TRBJ1-1 TRBV3-1/TRBV3-2 CASSTERGQAFF
TRBJ2-7 TRBV6-5 CASSRDRETYEQYF
TRBJ1-4 TRBV5-1 CASKSPGGEKLFF
TRBJ1-2 TRBV28 CASGGLSYGYTF
TRBJ2-3 TRBV27 CASSPTPVDTQYF
TRBJ2-3 TRBV6-5 CASSSFDRGGSDTQYF
TRBJ2-5 TRBV24-1 CATSRSGKKETQYF
TRBJ1-6 TRBV3-1/TRBV3-2 CASSQDARASYNSPLHF
TRBJ2-4 TRBV28 CASSLSDIQYF
TRBJ2-1 TRBV28 CASSRREITYNEQFF
TRBJ2-3 TRBV15 CATSLLAGGVNTQYF
TRBJ1-2 TRBV9 CASSVGELGHGYTF
TRBJ2-7 TRBV27 CASSFLAPYEQYF
TRBJ2-7 TRBV7-2 CASSLAQGIFYEQYF
TRBJ1-1 TRBV6-9 CASRKLLGAATEAFF
TRBJ2-3 TRBV27 CASSLVRTGGTDTQYF
TRBJ2-2 TRBV7-3 CASSLTGPRLAGDTGELFF
TRBJ2-2 TRBV19 CASTRGGASTGELFF
TRBJ2-3 TRBV3-1/TRBV3-2 CASSQDRLAGTDTQYF
TRBJ2-7 TRBV18 CASSLTAMIGRDYEQYF
TRBJ2-1 TRBV30 CAWKGGSNEQFF
TRBJ2-1 TRBV25-1 CASSEPGGLKGNEQFF
TRBJ1-1 TRBV29-1 CSGEQGMNTEAFF
TRBJ2-4 TRBV3-1/TRBV3-2 CASSQGELSGNIQYF
TRBJ1-2 TRBV6-5 CASSYRGDGGYTF